The clone carrying this T cell receptor (beta chain) was recorded a few times. Its antigen is unidentified. This record belongs to a study of shared clonotypes between healthy human individuals. Broader study findings: Clonotype sharing across several donors was observed for 5% to 6.5% of naive CD4 clonotypes.

Germline CDR1 reads MNHEY; CDR2 reads SVGAGI. V lost 6 bases, J lost 4 bases, and 10 bases lay in between. This CDR3 contains 12 residues. Terminally differentiated effector memory CD45RA+ cells were left out of the naive CD8 fraction, which was CD45RO-negative and positively selected for CCR7. The sorted-subset replicate PCRs were given approximately 190 ng DNA, which is 30,000 or so T cell genomes. This table comes from immunoSEQ multiplex PCR, and its TCRdb copy is limited to in-frame clones, with some not included. Altogether more than 550,000 clones are present, 92% being singletons, with the ten largest covering 24%.

Specimen: naive CD8+ T cells sorted from blood. The origin of this receptor is a man aged 25 to 40 in good health. The chain has TRBV6-5 and TRBJ2-7, with D possibly being TRBD2 (6 bases). The CDR3 reads CASSQGGYEQYF. In DNA, the CDR3 is TGTGCCAGCAGCCAAGGAGGGTACGAGCAGTACTTC.